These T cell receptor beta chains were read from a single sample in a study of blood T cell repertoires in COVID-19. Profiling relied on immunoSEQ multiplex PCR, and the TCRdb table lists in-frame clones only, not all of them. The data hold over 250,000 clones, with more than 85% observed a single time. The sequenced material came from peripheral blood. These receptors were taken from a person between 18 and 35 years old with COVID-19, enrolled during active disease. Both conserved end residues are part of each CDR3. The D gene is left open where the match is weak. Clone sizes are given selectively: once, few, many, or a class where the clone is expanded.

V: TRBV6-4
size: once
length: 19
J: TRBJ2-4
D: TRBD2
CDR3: CASSTVEGASGKAKNIQYF
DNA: TGTGCCAGCAGTACGGTTGAAGGAGCTAGCGGGAAAGCCAAAAACATTCAGTACTTC

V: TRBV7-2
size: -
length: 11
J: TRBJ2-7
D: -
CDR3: CASSFQYEQYF
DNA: TGTGCCAGCAGCTTCCAATACGAGCAGTACTTC

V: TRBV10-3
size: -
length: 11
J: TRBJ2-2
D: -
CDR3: CAASGAGELFF
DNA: TGTGCCGCGTCGGGTGCCGGGGAGCTGTTTTTT

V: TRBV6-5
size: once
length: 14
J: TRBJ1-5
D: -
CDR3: CASSREWSNQPQHF
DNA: TGTGCCAGCAGCAGGGAATGGAGCAATCAGCCCCAGCATTTT

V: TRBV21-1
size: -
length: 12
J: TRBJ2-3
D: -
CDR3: CASSRTGDTQYF
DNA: TGTGCCAGCAGCCGTACAGGAGATACGCAGTATTTT

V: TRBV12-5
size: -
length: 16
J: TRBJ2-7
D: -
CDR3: CASGLPSWAHSYEQYF
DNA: TGTGCTAGTGGTTTGCCCTCCTGGGCCCACTCCTACGAGCAGTACTTC

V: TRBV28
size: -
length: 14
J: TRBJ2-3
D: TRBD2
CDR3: CASSSGAGVYTQYF
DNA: TGTGCCAGCAGCAGCGGGGCCGGGGTCTATACGCAGTATTTT

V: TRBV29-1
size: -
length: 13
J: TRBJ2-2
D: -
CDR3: CSVNNANTGELFF
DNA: TGCAGCGTTAACAATGCGAACACCGGGGAGCTGTTTTTT

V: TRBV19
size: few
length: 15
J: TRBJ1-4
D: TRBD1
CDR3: CASSLSGTGREKLFF
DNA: TGTGCCAGTAGTTTATCCGGGACAGGGCGTGAAAAACTGTTTTTT

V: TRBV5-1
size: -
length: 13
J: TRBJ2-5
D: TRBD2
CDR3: CASSPLAGETQYF
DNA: TGCGCCAGCAGCCCCCTAGCGGGGGAGACCCAGTACTTC

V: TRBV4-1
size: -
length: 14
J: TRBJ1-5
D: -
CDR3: CASSQGSGNQPQHF
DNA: TGCGCCAGCAGCCAAGGTTCAGGTAATCAGCCCCAGCATTTT

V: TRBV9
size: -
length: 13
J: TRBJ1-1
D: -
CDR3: CASSVLANTEAFF
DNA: TGTGCCAGCAGCGTTTTAGCGAACACTGAAGCTTTCTTT

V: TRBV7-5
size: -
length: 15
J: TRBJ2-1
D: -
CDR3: CARSLTGSSYNEQFF
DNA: TGTGCCAGAAGCTTAACGGGGAGCTCCTACAATGAGCAGTTCTTC

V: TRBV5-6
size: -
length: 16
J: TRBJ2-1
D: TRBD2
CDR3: CASSWMTSGRHNEQFF
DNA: TGTGCCAGCAGCTGGATGACTAGCGGGAGACATAATGAGCAGTTCTTC

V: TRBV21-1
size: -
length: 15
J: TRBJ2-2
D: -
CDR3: CASSSVAGDTGELFF
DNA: TGTGCCAGCAGCTCAGTAGCGGGAGACACCGGGGAGCTGTTTTTT

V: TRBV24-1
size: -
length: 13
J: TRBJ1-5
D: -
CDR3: CATSGAENQPQHF
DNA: TGTGCCACCAGTGGTGCAGAAAATCAGCCCCAGCATTTT

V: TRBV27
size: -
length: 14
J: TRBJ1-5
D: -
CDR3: CASSFLGDNQPQHF
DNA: TGTGCCAGCAGTTTCCTAGGCGACAATCAGCCCCAGCATTTT

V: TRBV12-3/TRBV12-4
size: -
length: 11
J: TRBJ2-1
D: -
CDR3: CASSKLNEQFF
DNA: TGTGCCAGCAGTAAACTCAATGAGCAGTTCTTC

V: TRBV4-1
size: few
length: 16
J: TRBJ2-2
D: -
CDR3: CASSRDRARGTGELFF
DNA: TGCGCCAGCAGCCGAGACCGGGCCCGAGGGACCGGGGAGCTGTTTTTT

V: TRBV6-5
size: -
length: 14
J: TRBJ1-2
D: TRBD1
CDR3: CASSWDRANYGYTF
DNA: TGTGCCAGCAGCTGGGACAGGGCTAACTATGGCTACACCTTC

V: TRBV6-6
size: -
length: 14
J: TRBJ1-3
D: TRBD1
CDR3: CASISGGSGNTIYF
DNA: TGTGCCAGCATCTCAGGGGGCTCTGGAAACACCATATATTTT

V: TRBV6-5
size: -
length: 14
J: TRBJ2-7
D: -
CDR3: CASSSGTRHYEQYF
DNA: TGTGCCAGCAGTTCAGGGACACGTCACTACGAGCAGTACTTC

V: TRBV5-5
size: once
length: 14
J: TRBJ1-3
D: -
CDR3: CASSLANFGNTIYF
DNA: TGTGCCAGCAGCTTAGCCAATTTCGGAAACACCATATATTTT

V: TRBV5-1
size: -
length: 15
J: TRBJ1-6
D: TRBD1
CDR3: CASSLGTGEGSPLHF
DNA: TGCGCCAGCAGCTTGGGGACAGGGGAAGGGTCACCCCTCCACTTT

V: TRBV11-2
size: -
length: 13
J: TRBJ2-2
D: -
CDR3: CASSLAGTGELFF
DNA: TGTGCCAGCAGCTTAGCAGGCACCGGGGAGCTGTTTTTT

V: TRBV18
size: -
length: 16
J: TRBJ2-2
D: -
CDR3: CASSPLAVKNTGELFF
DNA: TGTGCCAGCTCACCACTCGCGGTGAAGAACACCGGGGAGCTGTTTTTT

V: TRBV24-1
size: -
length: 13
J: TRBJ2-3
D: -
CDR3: CATSDSALPTQYF
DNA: TGTGCCACCAGTGATTCTGCACTACCTACGCAGTATTTT

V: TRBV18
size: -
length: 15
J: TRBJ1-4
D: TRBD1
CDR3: CASSPPGQRDEKLFF
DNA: TGTGCCAGCTCACCCCCGGGACAGCGAGATGAAAAACTGTTTTTT

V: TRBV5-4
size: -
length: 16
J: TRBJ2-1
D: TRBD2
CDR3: CASRDSGTSGRDEQFF
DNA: TGTGCCAGCAGGGATTCCGGGACTAGCGGGAGAGATGAGCAGTTCTTC

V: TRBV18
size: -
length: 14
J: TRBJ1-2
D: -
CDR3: CASSPLTGGDGYTF
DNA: TGTGCCAGCTCACCCCTCACGGGGGGAGACGGCTACACCTTC

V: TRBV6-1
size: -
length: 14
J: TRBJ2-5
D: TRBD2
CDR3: CASSEGLAQETQYF
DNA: TGTGCCAGCAGTGAAGGACTAGCTCAGGAGACCCAGTACTTC

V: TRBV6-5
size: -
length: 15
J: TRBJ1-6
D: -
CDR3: CASSYSTGIGSPLHF
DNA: TGTGCCAGCAGTTACTCTACAGGGATAGGTTCACCCCTCCACTTT

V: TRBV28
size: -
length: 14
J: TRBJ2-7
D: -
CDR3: CASSQRGGLYEQYF
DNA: TGTGCCAGCAGTCAGAGGGGGGGGTTATACGAGCAGTACTTC